One TCR beta chain is described in this entry. Sequenced by immunoSEQ multiplex PCR; TCRdb stores in-frame clones only, minus some. This table holds about 55,000 clones, roughly 88% found once. V gave up 4 bases and J gave up 8 bases; unmatched junction bases: 6. The germline V gene has CDR1 MDHEN and CDR2 SYDVKM. This CDR3 region has 13 residues. These data originate in a study of control samples from healthy donors and cancer patients. The specimen sequenced was blood. The chain links TRBV28 to TRBJ1-2; 8 positions match TRBD1. The sequence derives from a man between 50 and 59 years old in good health. Here the CDR3 reads CASSSGQGGGYTF. CDR3 sequence (DNA): TGTGCCAGCAGTTCTGGACAGGGCGGAGGCTACACCTTC.